One and the same sample provided the 2 T cell receptor beta chains below, sequenced in a study of technical replicates of blood from a few donors. Measured with immunoSEQ multiplex PCR; TCRdb has only the in-frame clones, and not every one. This table holds around 61,000 clones, roughly 86% found once. Sequenced material: PBMCs. All receptors derive from a human donor in good health. Some clones in this sample may be carry-over from other donors' samples.

This chain uses TRBV7-3 with TRBJ1-1, with 10 bases lining up with TRBD1. There are 15 residues in the CDR3. V lost 3 bases to trimming and J lost 3 bases; unmatched junction nucleotides: 4. From germline, CDR1 is SGHTA and CDR2 FQGTGA. This CDR3 reads CASSLTGGADTEAFF. DNA of the CDR3: TGTGCCAGCAGCTTGACAGGGGGCGCGGACACTGAAGCTTTCTTT. Using reference TRBV7-3 and TRBJ1-1 for the parts outside the CDR3, the full variable domain is GAGVSQTPSNKVTEKGKYVELRCDPISGHTALYWYRQSLGQGPEFLIYFQGTGAADDSGLPNDRFFAVRPEGSVSTLKIQRTERGDSAVYLCASSLTGGADTEAFFGQGTRLTVV.

The chain has TRBV7-2 and TRBJ2-7, with D hard to call. V was clipped by 1 base and J by 4 bases, with 11 bases between them. This CDR3 spans 14 amino acids. Germline V gene sequence: CDR1 SGHTA, CDR2 FQGNSA. CDR3 nucleotides: TGTGCCAGCAGCTTAGAGTTTGCCCAGTACGAGCAGTACTTC. Amino acids: CASSLEFAQYEQYF.